This T cell receptor beta chain was identified during a study of radiotherapy plus CTLA-4 blockade in lung cancer. This clone was seen only a few times. The V gene's germline CDR1 is LNHDA and CDR2 SQIVND (reference sequence). With 5 bases removed from V and 4 bases from J, the gap between germline ends came to 11 bases. The CDR3 length is 13 residues. Repertoires were generated with immunoSEQ multiplex PCR, while TCRdb's copy carries only in-frame clones and drops some. The sample consists of 35,000 to 45,000 clones, 85% of them appearing once. The chain combines TRBV19 with TRBJ1-2; the D is unclear. This TCR was sampled from a human donor with non-small cell lung cancer who had stable disease on radiotherapy plus ipilimumab. The sequencing here drew on peripheral blood, taken from a patient treated with radiotherapy plus ipilimumab. The CDR3 loop reads CASSSPKFYGYTF. Here the CDR3 DNA reads TGTGCCAGTAGTTCCCCCAAATTCTATGGCTACACCTTC.